The sequence of this TCR beta chain was determined in a study of beta chain features in type 1 diabetes. About the research overall: Comparable age, gender and cell yields were observed in patients relative to healthy donors.

Germline values: CDR1 LGHNA, CDR2 YNFKEQ. V gave up 1 base and J gave up 6 bases, with 17 bases separating them. The CDR3 contains 16 residues. Study observations and caveats: In the patient group, naive, central memory and Treg TCRB repertoires seemed more alike than in the healthy donor group. In all four CD4+ subsets, TCRB CDR3 length was significantly, moderately reduced in type 1 diabetes. Still unanswered here is whether HLA type influences TCRB rearrangement.

In the case of this clone: Antigen unknown.

The entirety of the isolated RNA underwent reverse transcription, so expressed TCRB transcripts were sequenced. Sequenced by immunoSEQ multiplex PCR; TCRdb stores in-frame clones only, minus some. The sample has more than 300,000 clones; about 10% are singletons. The sample consisted of central memory CD4+ T cells from blood. The J gene is TRBJ2-3, the V gene TRBV4-2, with TRBD2 as a possible D gene (5 bases). This sequence was found in a man aged 25 to 40 with type 1 diabetes. The CDR3 DNA follows: TGTGCCAGCAGCCAAGGGGGAGATGGCGTGGGGGATACGCAGTATTTT. Protein: CASSQGGDGVGDTQYF.